This T cell receptor (beta chain) derives from a study of neoadjuvant anti-PD-1 for oral cavity cancer (dated by TCRdb to the early 2020s). Regarding the complete study: Before undergoing curative-intent surgical resection, most patients got three to four biweekly nivolumab doses at 3 mg/kg. Patients who did not progress were given a fourth nivolumab dose at about day 43 and had definitive surgical resection on days 50-56. Under RECIST 1.1, a patient counted as a responder if showing complete response, partial response or stable disease, and as a non-responder if showing progression. The parent correlative cohort had around 13 patients and a response rate of about 35%. Overall study outcomes, separate from this receptor: After neoadjuvant nivolumab, non-responders showed significantly higher T cell clonality (Gini index) in PBMCs than responders did. Higher pretreatment blood TCRbeta clonality and lower post-treatment tumor TCRbeta clonality were correlated with higher pretreatment blood Treg/Th17 ratios. The TCR analyses had only a few patients in each response group, and the authors called for validation in larger cohorts.

Remarks on this clone: Its recognized antigen is unknown. No qualities accompany the bases; no much larger clone lies one base away.

Taken with the paper, the label for time point translates to: after neoadjuvant nivolumab, at surgical resection. None of the patients had received prior systemic or radiation treatment, and all were newly diagnosed with stage II-IVA oral cavity squamous cell carcinoma. The cohort was composed of patients with HPV-negative, locally advanced oral cavity squamous cell carcinoma. Peripheral blood mononuclear cells were analyzed directly and were not maintained or expanded in culture. The samples were drawn from a longitudinal correlative study tied to a single-arm phase II trial testing neoadjuvant nivolumab in oral cavity squamous cell carcinoma. Genomic DNA-based TCRbeta sequencing was performed on subject-matched pre- and post-treatment PBMCs and tumors from three responders and three non-responders. Peripheral blood mononuclear cells were collected once before nivolumab treatment and again after treatment, at the time of surgery. The Maxwell RSC DNA from Cells kit was used to extract genomic DNA from PBMCs.

CDR1 and CDR2 are read off the germline V gene as SGHVS and FNYEAQ. The CDR3 contains 14 residues, cysteine and phenylalanine counted. CDR3 DNA only is kept here, 42 bases in frame from base 1. V and J are trimmed by 5 bases and 9 bases, and the gene matches miss 8 bases of the junction. For deep sequencing, each PBMC sample was run in six replicates, with libraries mostly built from 480 ng of input genomic DNA. The immunoSEQ hsTCRbeta kit was used to prepare TCRbeta libraries, following the manufacturer's instructions. Sequencing of the completed libraries took place using an Illumina NovaSeq 6000 S4 flow cell after they had been pooled to roughly 2.8 nM. Per the source publication's procedure: Raw data preprocessing and quality control were performed with the immunoSEQ Analyzer. The analysis was restricted to productive rearrangements, with each unique CDR3 amino acid sequence defining a clonotype. Repertoire clonality was estimated as the Gini-Simpson index, which was computed with the R package tcR. Student's t test was used to compare Gini indices, and Pearson correlation was used to assess associations with tumor size change. TCRdb limited this immuneACCESS table to in-frame rearrangements with V and J called. A share of clones is missing; checked studies link under half to unresolved V genes, and the rest is unexplained. For V, J and clone size, that table is used; D and trimming come from the DNA. In this sample the table shows 55,000 to 75,000 clones, approximately 87% of which occur a single time. Around 2.8% of the sample comes from the top ten.

The source of this sequence is a person aged 35-79 years with oral cavity squamous cell carcinoma. The chain is encoded by TRBV7-6 joined to TRBJ2-1, and 9 junction bases match TRBD1. The material sequenced was PBMCs, taken after nivolumab (anti-PD-1) treatment. The CDR3 region: CASSPGTGKTEQFF. The nucleotides read TGTGCCAGCAGCCCCGGGACAGGGAAGACTGAGCAGTTCTTC.